This TCR beta chain derives from a study of blood T cell repertoires in COVID-19. The V segment lost 0 bases and the J segment 1 base; nucleotides outside the gene matches: 7. Germline V CDR1 and CDR2: LNHNV, YYDKDF (reference sequence). The CDR3 contains 17 residues. The assay was immunoSEQ multiplex PCR, and TCRdb's table has in-frame clones only and misses some. The table shows 150,000 to 200,000 clones, with about 85% occurring only once. This rearrangement joins TRBV15 to TRBJ2-7; 9 bases map to TRBD1. Source material: PBMCs or T cells enriched from blood (not recorded which). The receptor comes from a middle-aged woman with acute COVID-19. The CDR3 DNA sequence: TGTGCCACCAGCAGAGAGCTAGGGACAGGGATTTCCTACGAGCAGTACTTC. It encodes CATSRELGTGISYEQYF.